The next 26 T cell receptor beta chains were all read from a single sample in a study of regulatory T cells in long-lasting Graves disease. Time point described: newly diagnosed GD, antithyroid drugs for less than 3 months. The TCR library was made from RNA extracted from PBMCs. Libraries of TCR beta came from iRepertoire HTBI primers plus Arm-PCR of CDR3 regions. In TCRdb, the multiplex PCR reads were re-called with MiXCR into one record per CDR3 protein. Of 350,000 to 500,000 distinct CDR3 sequences listed, 14% were seen once; the top ten hold around a sixth. In addition, the sample was reused for a study of T cells in Graves' hyperthyroidism and ophthalmopathy.

Sequencing was performed on peripheral blood mononuclear cells (PBMCs), taken at new diagnosis, from a patient treated with antithyroid drugs. The receptor set was obtained from a woman aged 45 to 65 with Graves disease.

The V and J genes are TRBV9 and TRBJ2-3; a weak D match, TRBD1 (6 bases). CDR1 SGDLS and CDR2 YYNGEE come from the germline V gene. The V and J ends lost 3 bases and 0 bases respectively, with 14 bases between them. This CDR3 spans 16 amino acids. CDR3 DNA sequence: TGTGCCAGCAGCGCAATACTAGGGGGAAGCACAGATACGCAGTATTTT. Amino acids: CASSAILGGSTDTQYF.

This clonotype was seen at least ten times. The V and J genes are TRBV20-1 and TRBJ1-5; 7 bases fit TRBD1. The CDR3 spans 13 residues. Trimming cost V 6 bases and J 5 bases; bases outside gene matches: 7. CDR1 is DFQATT, CDR2 SNEGSKA, per germline (reference sequence). This chain's CDR3 is CSAPWQGDQPQHF. The CDR3 region has the DNA TGCAGTGCCCCCTGGCAGGGGGATCAGCCCCAGCATTTT.

This clonotype was seen repeatedly, ten times or more. This chain links TRBV6-1 with TRBJ1-5; D gene uncertain. Between the trimmed V and J ends, which lost 6 bases and 3 bases, there was a span of 9 bases. The CDR3 is made up of 13 amino acids. The V gene's germline CDR1 is MNHNS and CDR2 SASEGT. The CDR3 sequence is CASSLDNNQPQHF. The DNA of the CDR3 is TGTGCCAGCAGCTTAGACAACAATCAGCCCCAGCATTTT.

The genes are TRBV20-1 and TRBJ2-1; D is unresolved. V was trimmed by 8 bases and J by 5 bases, leaving 7 bases between them. Germline V gives CDR1 DFQATT, CDR2 SNEGSKA (reference sequence). The CDR3 is 10 residues long. The DNA of the CDR3 is TGCAGTTGGCAGGACAATGAGCAGTTCTTC. This translates into CSWQDNEQFF.

V is TRBV24-1 and J is TRBJ2-1; D call uncertain. V was pared by 4 bases and J by 13 bases, with 31 bases between. The CDR3 spans 18 residues. Per germline, CDR1 KGHDR and CDR2 SFDVKD. The CDR3 spells CATSDHLDNSGREETQFF. For the CDR3, the DNA is TGTGCCACCAGTGACCACCTCGACAATTCAGGAAGAGAGGAGACCCAGTTCTTC.

This clonotype was counted ten times or more. The chain couples TRBV7-3 to TRBJ2-1; D gene uncertain. V lost 2 bases to trimming and J lost 9 bases, with 20 bases between them. The CDR3 covers 16 residues. Germline V gives CDR1 SGHTA, CDR2 FQGTGA. CDR3 in amino acids: CASSLRHSSTPPEQFF. Here the CDR3 DNA reads TGTGCCAGCAGCTTACGCCACTCGTCCACTCCCCCTGAGCAGTTCTTC.

The chain combines TRBV5-5 with TRBJ2-7; D is undetermined. In germline, CDR1 is SGHKS, CDR2 YYEKEE (reference sequence). The CDR3 loop spans 15 amino acids. Deletions cut 4 bases from V and 5 bases from J, with 19 bases between. The CDR3 here is CASSLLSGFRNEQYF. The DNA of the CDR3 is TGTGCCAGCAGCCTCCTCTCCGGATTTAGGAACGAGCAGTACTTC.

This clonotype was observed many times. V gene TRBV12-3 or TRBV12-4 combines with J gene TRBJ2-1, with 8 bases aligning to TRBD1. J was trimmed by 8 bases and V by 4 bases; bases with no gene match: 13. The CDR3 extends over 16 amino acids. The CDR3, as DNA: TGTGCCAGCAGTTCGTCGGTCACAGGGGGTGGAGATGAGCAGTTCTTC. It yields the protein CASSSSVTGGGDEQFF.

This clonotype occurred a few times. This chain joins TRBV24-1 and TRBJ1-3; TRBD1 agrees at 9 bases. This CDR3 spans 17 amino acids. The junction had 4 bases not matched to a gene; V was cut back by 2 bases and J by 0 bases. CDR1 and CDR2 from the germline V gene are KGHDR and SFDVKD. CDR3 residues: CATSDSPGQGSGNTIYF. The CDR3 DNA follows: TGTGCCACCAGTGATTCCCCGGGACAGGGCTCTGGAAACACCATATATTTT.

This clonotype occurred many times. The CDR3 spells CASSEEGVGNQPQHF. The CDR3 coding sequence is TGTGCCAGCAGTGAAGAAGGGGTGGGAAATCAGCCCCAGCATTTT. J is TRBJ1-5 and V is TRBV2, with D maybe TRBD1 (5 bases). Germline assignment: CDR1 SNHLY and CDR2 FYNNEI. This CDR3 has 15 residues. V was pared by 1 base and J by 4 bases, with 11 bases between. Looking up the rest from reference TRBV2 and TRBJ1-5 gives the full variable domain: EPEVTQTPSHQVTQMGQEVILRCVPISNHLYFYWYRQILGQKVEFLVSFYNNEISEKSEIFDDQFSVERPDGSNFTLKIRSTKLEDSAMYFCASSEEGVGNQPQHFGDGTRLSIL.

There are a few counts of this clonotype. The rearrangement joins TRBV3-1 to TRBJ2-1; D tentatively fits TRBD1 or TRBD2 (5 bases each). The CDR3 runs to 14 residues. Germline CDR1 reads LGHDT; CDR2 reads YNNKEL (reference sequence). V was cut by 4 bases and J by 5 bases, with 12 bases left in between. The CDR3 spells CASSPGTYDNEQFF. DNA for the CDR3: TGTGCCAGCAGCCCAGGGACGTACGACAATGAGCAGTTCTTC.

This clonotype was picked up one time. The rearrangement links TRBV4-1 to TRBJ2-5, with D perhaps matching TRBD1 (5 bases). Germline V gene sequence: CDR1 MGHRA, CDR2 YSYEKL. Trimming shortened V by 0 bases and J by 5 bases, and 13 bases separated the two germline ends. The length of the CDR3 is 15 residues. This CDR3 is CASSQEGRAGETQYF. DNA for the CDR3: TGCGCCAGCAGCCAAGAAGGCAGGGCCGGGGAGACCCAGTACTTC.

This clonotype was picked up a small number of times. The CDR3 DNA reads as TGTGCCAGCGGGACAGCGCGGGGAAACACCATATATTTT. Its translation is CASGTARGNTIYF. This chain connects TRBV28 to TRBJ1-3; TRBD1 matches 7 bases. Germline V CDR1 and CDR2: MDHEN, SYDVKM. The CDR3 is made up of 13 amino acids. J was trimmed by 4 bases and V by 8 bases; bases with no gene match: 5.

The CDR3 DNA reads TGTGCCAGCAGTAAGGGACTAGCGGGAGTTTCGGAGTACTTC. This encodes CASSKGLAGVSEYF. The chain is built from TRBV6-2 or TRBV6-3 and TRBJ2-7, with TRBD2 matching 14 bases. CDR1 is MNHEY and CDR2 is SVGEGT in the germline V gene. CDR3 length: 14 residues. J gave up 11 bases and V 5 bases, and 8 bases lay outside the gene matches.

This clonotype was seen a few times. This chain connects TRBV20-1 to TRBJ2-7; D tentatively fits TRBD1 or TRBD2 (5 bases each). Trimming took off 5 bases at V and 4 bases at J, with 24 bases between the two ends. Germline V lookup: CDR1 DFQATT, CDR2 SNEGSKA (reference sequence). The CDR3 has 16 amino acids. CDR3 sequence reads: CSAGPRDLNPRYEQYF. As DNA, the CDR3 is TGCAGTGCTGGACCAAGGGACCTCAACCCTCGATACGAGCAGTACTTC.

This clonotype showed up just a few times. The rearrangement joins TRBV24-1 to TRBJ2-2; 14 nucleotides line up with TRBD2. Trimming removed 6 bases from V and 0 bases from J; junction bases left unmatched: 14. Germline values: CDR1 KGHDR, CDR2 SFDVKD. CDR3 length: 21 amino acids. The CDR3 loop reads CATSNPTGTSGSRANTGELFF. In nucleotides, the CDR3 is TGTGCCACCAGTAACCCTACCGGGACTAGCGGGAGTCGGGCGAACACCGGGGAGCTGTTTTTT.

In its sample, this clonotype was seen many times. This chain uses TRBV7-9 with TRBJ1-2; 7 bases line up with TRBD1. J was trimmed by 4 bases and V by 3 bases; bases with no gene match: 2. The CDR3 consists of 13 residues. Germline CDR1 SEHNR, CDR2 FQNEAQ (reference sequence). CDR3 amino acids: CASSLEGAYGYTF. Written as DNA, the CDR3 is TGTGCCAGCAGCTTGGAGGGGGCCTATGGCTACACCTTC.

The rearrangement joins TRBV20-1 to TRBJ2-7; 7 nucleotides agree with TRBD1. The CDR3 runs to 14 residues. The junction had 7 bases not matched to a gene; V was cut back by 3 bases and J by 2 bases. Germline CDR1 reads DFQATT; CDR2 reads SNEGSKA (reference sequence). CDR3 in DNA: TGCAGTGCTAGCTCCCGGGACAGTCCCTACGAGCAGTACTTC. Amino acid sequence: CSASSRDSPYEQYF.

The V call is TRBV30, the J call TRBJ2-1, with a weak D call TRBD2 (6 bases). The CDR3 has 12 amino acids. Per germline, CDR1 GTSNPN and CDR2 SVGIG (reference sequence). V dropped 1 base and J dropped 10 bases, with 11 bases sitting between them. As DNA, the CDR3 is TGTGCCTGGAGTGCAATGGAGGGGGAGCAGTTCTTC. Protein product: CAWSAMEGEQFF.

This clonotype has at least ten counts. The rearrangement uses TRBV2 and TRBJ2-7; 13 bases line up with TRBD2. V lost 6 bases, J lost 4 bases, and 9 bases stayed unmatched. The germline CDR1 and CDR2 sequences are SNHLY and FYNNEI. CDR3 length equals 16 residues. This CDR3 reads CASRAPGTSGEYEQYF. CDR3 nucleotides: TGTGCCAGCAGAGCACCCGGGACTAGCGGGGAATACGAGCAGTACTTC. Full variable domain (outside the CDR3, taken from reference TRBV2 and TRBJ2-7): EPEVTQTPSHQVTQMGQEVILRCVPISNHLYFYWYRQILGQKVEFLVSFYNNEISEKSEIFDDQFSVERPDGSNFTLKIRSTKLEDSAMYFCASRAPGTSGEYEQYFGPGTRLTVT.

In this sample, this clonotype turned up many times. The chain joins TRBV20-1 to TRBJ2-7; TRBD2 matches at 7 bases. The V gene end was trimmed by 4 bases and the J gene end by 5 bases; junction bases not matched to a gene: 17. The germline V gene encodes CDR1 DFQATT and CDR2 SNEGSKA (reference sequence). This CDR3 is 16 amino acids long. The chain's CDR3 is CSAIWFSGGSQDEQYF. Written as DNA, the CDR3 is TGCAGTGCTATTTGGTTTAGCGGCGGGAGCCAGGACGAGCAGTACTTC.

This clonotype has a count of ten or more. CDR3 sequence reads: CASSFVVAAPDTQYF. The CDR3 DNA is TGTGCCAGCAGTTTTGTAGTAGCGGCTCCAGATACGCAGTATTTT. The chain carries TRBV28 and TRBJ2-3, with D possibly TRBD2 on 6 matching bases. The V gene's germline CDR1 is MDHEN and CDR2 SYDVKM. V was clipped by 3 bases and J by 4 bases, with 14 bases between them. This CDR3 is 15 amino acids long.

This clonotype was seen at least ten times. The rearrangement joins TRBV9 to TRBJ2-1, with TRBD2 identical over 9 bases. Trimming at V came to 3 bases and at J to 0 bases, leaving 4 bases not matched to a gene. The CDR3 is 16 amino acids. Per germline, CDR1 SGDLS and CDR2 YYNGEE. CDR3 DNA sequence: TGTGCCAGCAGCGAGGGACTAGCAACCTCCTACAATGAGCAGTTCTTC. It yields the protein CASSEGLATSYNEQFF.

At least ten counts were recorded for this clonotype. The chain is built from TRBV7-9 and TRBJ2-1; 9 nucleotides match TRBD2. There are 17 residues in the CDR3. The trim removed 4 bases at V and 8 bases at J, leaving 15 bases unmatched. CDR1 SEHNR and CDR2 FQNEAQ come from the germline V gene (reference sequence). The CDR3: CASSSAGGALLSDEQFF. In DNA, the CDR3 is TGTGCCAGCAGCTCCGCGGGGGGGGCGTTATTGTCCGATGAGCAGTTCTTC. Filled out from reference TRBV7-9 and TRBJ2-1, the complete variable domain reads DTGVSQNPRHKITKRGQNVTFRCDPISEHNRLYWYRQTLGQGPEFLTYFQNEAQLEKSRLLSDRFSAERPKGSFSTLEIQRTEQGDSAMYLCASSSAGGALLSDEQFFGPGTRLTVL.

In DNA, the CDR3 is TGTGCCAGCAGCTTGCCCCCGGACGGCGTTAACTATGGCTACACCTTC. Translation: CASSLPPDGVNYGYTF. The J gene is TRBJ1-2, the V gene TRBV5-6; no clear D gene. Per the germline V gene, CDR1 is SGHDT and CDR2 is YYEEEE. Trimming removed 1 base from V and 1 base from J, with 14 bases in between. This CDR3 contains 16 residues.

This clonotype was seen repeatedly, ten times or more. This chain's CDR3 is CASSQVVRSTGELFF. DNA of the CDR3: TGCGCCAGCAGCCAAGTAGTTAGGAGCACCGGGGAGCTGTTTTTT. The gene calls are TRBV4-1 and TRBJ2-2; D not resolved. The V and J ends lost 1 base and 4 bases respectively, with 10 bases between them. The CDR3 totals 15 residues. From germline, CDR1 is MGHRA and CDR2 YSYEKL.